The 14 T cell receptor beta chains in this list originate from one sample, sequenced in a study of blood T cell repertoires in COVID-19. Some clones are missing from TCRdb's copy, which holds only in-frame ones; the method was immunoSEQ multiplex PCR. Counted here are over 150,000 clones, around 87% occurring once; the ten biggest clones make up about 2.6%. Sample: peripheral blood. The source is a man in his forties with active or convalescent COVID-19.

This sequence joins TRBV5-1 and TRBJ2-7, with D tentatively TRBD2 (6 bases). Germline lookup yields CDR1 SGHRS and CDR2 YFSETQ. V shed 0 bases and J shed 0 bases, with 10 bases lying between them. The CDR3 consists of 15 residues. CDR3 nucleotides: TGCGCCAGCAGCTTGGCCCAGGGACTCTCCTACGAGCAGTACTTC. Encoded protein: CASSLAQGLSYEQYF.

V and J are TRBV6-1 and TRBJ1-2; D not resolved. The V and J ends lost 1 base and 2 bases respectively, with 11 bases between them. In germline, CDR1 is MNHNS, CDR2 SASEGT. The CDR3 runs 15 residues. The CDR3, as DNA: TGTGCCAGCAGTGAAGGGAGGTACTTAAACTATGGCTACACCTTC. It encodes CASSEGRYLNYGYTF.

The chain recombines TRBV9 with TRBJ1-2; 8 bases line up with TRBD1. The CDR3 runs to 16 residues. In germline, CDR1 is SGDLS, CDR2 YYNGEE. The V and J ends lost 4 bases and 4 bases, in that order; junction bases with no gene match: 12. Here the CDR3 DNA reads TGTGCCAGCAGCCCGGTCTTGGGACAGGAACGCTATGGCTACACCTTC. As protein: CASSPVLGQERYGYTF. Using reference TRBV9 and TRBJ1-2 for the parts outside the CDR3, the full variable domain is DSGVTQTPKHLITATGQRVTLRCSPRSGDLSVYWYQQSLDQGLQFLIQYYNGEERAKGNILERFSAQQFPDLHSELNLSSLELGDSALYFCASSPVLGQERYGYTFGSGTRLTVV.

The chain recombines TRBV24-1 with TRBJ2-2; D is possibly TRBD1 (6 bases). Germline V lookup: CDR1 KGHDR, CDR2 SFDVKD. This CDR3 spans 16 amino acids. V lost 9 bases to trimming and J lost 1 base, with 17 bases between them. The CDR3 here is CATSRPSGENTGELFF. Written as DNA, the CDR3 is TGTGCCACCTCTAGACCGTCAGGGGAGAACACCGGGGAGCTGTTTTTT.

The chain combines TRBV3-1 (or the pseudogene TRBV3-2) with TRBJ1-5; D remains ambiguous. Looked up from germline, CDR1 is LGHDT and CDR2 is YNNKEL (reference sequence). The CDR3 loop spans 13 amino acids. V was shortened by 2 bases and J by 8 bases, with 10 bases between the two germline ends. CDR3 loop: CASSQNPGEPQHF. The CDR3 coding sequence is TGTGCCAGCAGCCAAAACCCCGGGGAGCCCCAGCATTTT.

This chain connects TRBV7-6 to TRBJ1-1; D is unclear. V lost 5 bases to trimming and J lost 1 base, with 11 bases between them. Per the germline V gene, CDR1 is SGHVS and CDR2 is FNYEAQ. This CDR3 has 14 amino acids. Written as DNA, the CDR3 is TGTGCCAGCAGCCGAGGGAGAACGAACACTGAAGCTTTCTTT. It codes for CASSRGRTNTEAFF. Filled out from reference TRBV7-6 and TRBJ1-1, the complete variable domain reads GAGVSQSPRYKVTKRGQDVALRCDPISGHVSLYWYRQALGQGPEFLTYFNYEAQQDKSGLPNDRFSAERPEGSISTLTIQRTEQRDSAMYRCASSRGRTNTEAFFGQGTRLTVV.

The chain recombines TRBV7-6 with TRBJ1-6, with D hard to call. The CDR3 is 14 residues long. Germline CDR1 SGHVS, CDR2 FNYEAQ. Trimming left V 1 base short and J 5 bases short, with 6 bases between. This CDR3 reads CASSLEPNNSPLHF. The CDR3 DNA sequence: TGTGCCAGCAGCTTAGAGCCGAATAATTCACCCCTCCACTTT.

This chain uses TRBV5-1 with TRBJ2-2; weak D call: TRBD1 (5 bases). Trimming removed 3 bases from V and 7 bases from J, with 10 bases in between. The CDR3 totals 13 residues. Germline V gene sequence: CDR1 SGHRS, CDR2 YFSETQ. For the CDR3, the DNA is TGCGCCAGCAGCTCGCAGGGTTTCGGGGAGCTGTTTTTT. It encodes CASSSQGFGELFF.

This clone has a single count. The genes are TRBV29-1 and TRBJ1-2; maybe TRBD1 (6 bases). Germline CDR1 reads SQVTM; CDR2 reads ANQGSEA. The CDR3 contains 14 residues. Trimming removed 4 bases at V and 2 bases at J, with 14 bases between. The CDR3 sequence is CSVVTGTLNYGYTF. In nucleotides, the CDR3 is TGCAGCGTTGTGACAGGAACCCTGAACTATGGCTACACCTTC.

This rearrangement joins TRBV3-1 (or the pseudogene TRBV3-2) to TRBJ1-2; D unclear. V was shortened by 6 bases and J by 8 bases, with 16 bases between the two germline ends. Germline lookup yields CDR1 LGHDT and CDR2 YNNKEL (reference sequence). The CDR3 runs 13 residues. CDR3 coding DNA: TGTGCCAGCAGTCCTACAGAAGGTAGAGGCTACACCTTC. Its protein product is CASSPTEGRGYTF.

This sequence joins TRBV5-4 and TRBJ1-1; 7 nucleotides line up with TRBD1. CDR1 and CDR2 (germline): SGHNT, YYREEE (reference sequence). Trimming removed 4 bases from V and 6 bases from J; junction bases left unmatched: 9. This CDR3 comprises 14 residues. CDR3 in amino acids: CASSRQSDRAEAFF. DNA of the CDR3: TGTGCCAGCAGCCGACAGAGTGACAGGGCTGAAGCTTTCTTT.

The chain is built from TRBV5-8 and TRBJ1-1; D remains ambiguous. V was pared by 4 bases and J by 1 base, with 11 bases between. The CDR3 length is 14 residues. CDR1 SGHTS and CDR2 YDEGEE come from the germline V gene. Here the CDR3 reads CASSEQYRNTEAFF. The CDR3 DNA reads as TGTGCCAGCAGCGAACAGTATAGGAACACTGAAGCTTTCTTT.

The rearrangement links TRBV3-1 (or the pseudogene TRBV3-2) to TRBJ2-5; 15 nucleotides align to TRBD2. TRBJ2-7 explains the end of the DNA better; the J call may be wrong. This CDR3 is built from 20 residues. Germline V gene sequence: CDR1 LGHDT, CDR2 YNNKEL (reference sequence). The CDR3 DNA reads TGTGCCAGCAGCCAAGAAAGGGTCCGGACTAGCGGGGGGGCCCTCGGCGAGCAGTACTTC. Protein: CASSQERVRTSGGALGEQYF.

The rearrangement links TRBV27 to TRBJ2-7, with D perhaps TRBD1 (6 bases). This CDR3 spans 13 amino acids. Germline V gene lookup returns CDR1 MNHEY and CDR2 SMNVEV (reference sequence). Trimming pared 2 bases from V and 6 bases from J, leaving 11 bases between. The CDR3 here is CASSLARGGEQYF. DNA for the CDR3: TGTGCCAGCAGTTTAGCACGAGGGGGCGAGCAGTACTTC.